These T cell receptor beta chains were read from a single sample in a study of blood T cell repertoires in COVID-19. Some clones are missing from TCRdb's copy, which holds only in-frame ones; the method was immunoSEQ multiplex PCR. The sample lists 300,000 to 350,000 clones; 83% were seen once. Sequenced material: peripheral blood. The source is a man aged 30 to 39 with active or convalescent COVID-19. Both conserved end residues are part of each CDR3. The order of the fields is J gene, V gene, D gene, CDR3 protein. The D gene is left open where the match is weak.

>TRBJ2-5|TRBV7-2|TRBD1
CASSFPRTGVETQYF
>TRBJ1-5|TRBV6-5|-
CASSTGGVDQPQHF
>TRBJ2-7|TRBV7-8|-
CASSPYTSTQYF
>TRBJ2-7|TRBV5-4|-
CASSPEPLREQYF
>TRBJ2-5|TRBV5-1|-
CASSLAEGETQYF
>TRBJ2-3|TRBV10-3|-
CAISGEGADTQYF
>TRBJ2-7|TRBV18|-
CASSPGQSYEQYF
>TRBJ1-1|TRBV11-3|-
CASSLDLVNRYAFF
>TRBJ2-2|TRBV28|-
CASSWGGPGELFF
>TRBJ2-7|TRBV4-3|TRBD1
CASSLQRGQGYEQYF
>TRBJ1-2|TRBV28|TRBD1
CASSPTGGADYGYTF
>TRBJ2-2|TRBV11-3|-
CASSPTVTGELFF
>TRBJ2-3|TRBV14|TRBD2
CASSQDFSGETDTQYF
>TRBJ1-1|TRBV14|-
CASNGQFNTEAFF
>TRBJ1-3|TRBV7-9|-
CASSFGDNSGNTIYF
>TRBJ1-2|TRBV20-1|-
CSASTGEDYGYTF
>TRBJ1-1|TRBV25-1|TRBD1
CASSEYGTGRRTEAFF
>TRBJ1-4|TRBV7-8|-
CASSLGGRRNEKLFF
>TRBJ1-2|TRBV6-2/TRBV6-3|-
CASSYSPRGGSGVGYTF
>TRBJ2-5|TRBV29-1|TRBD1
CSARRQGAQETQYF
>TRBJ2-3|TRBV11-2|-
CASSLEGADTQYF
>TRBJ1-2|TRBV24-1|-
CATSDFRRGGGYTF
>TRBJ2-3|TRBV18|TRBD1
CASSPAQGASTDTQYF
>TRBJ1-2|TRBV28|TRBD1
CASSETGGRVRGYTF
>TRBJ1-5|TRBV5-8|-
CASSSDVEGIQPQHF
>TRBJ2-3|TRBV13|-
CASSRYKGVDTQYF
>TRBJ2-7|TRBV11-3|-
CASSLGGSSYEQYF
>TRBJ1-2|TRBV7-2|TRBD1
CASSLPAGTGVNYGYTF
>TRBJ1-1|TRBV6-6|TRBD1
CASSYPTGGDDEAFF
>TRBJ2-3|TRBV14|-
CASSQQGKDTQYF
>TRBJ2-7|TRBV27|TRBD2
CASTSSGSSYEQYF
>TRBJ1-1|TRBV19|-
CASSILGAEAFF
>TRBJ2-1|TRBV4-2|TRBD2
CASSQGASGSYNEQFF
>TRBJ2-2|TRBV5-1|-
CASSTTATGELFF
>TRBJ2-1|TRBV6-5|-
CASETRDNEQFF
>TRBJ2-3|TRBV5-4|TRBD2
CASSQSGTRATDTQYF
>TRBJ1-2|TRBV2|-
CASSFSESYGYTF
>TRBJ2-3|TRBV4-3|-
CASSQGASGFTDTQYF
>TRBJ2-7|TRBV14|-
CASSQFVASAYEQYF
>TRBJ1-5|TRBV28|-
CASSPLGPPGVQPQHF
>TRBJ2-5|TRBV29-1|TRBD1
CSVEGGDRLLPQDQETQYF
>TRBJ2-7|TRBV6-4|TRBD2
CASSEGGEGFYEQYF
>TRBJ2-7|TRBV25-1|TRBD1
CASGTGQGIYEQYF
>TRBJ1-5|TRBV18|-
CASSPSPGSNQPQHF
>TRBJ1-2|TRBV12-3/TRBV12-4|-
CASSRFNYGYTF
>TRBJ1-1|TRBV20-1|TRBD1
CSASWTGGIMNTEAFF
>TRBJ1-2|TRBV7-9|-
CASSKEHGYGYTF
>TRBJ1-1|TRBV11-3|TRBD1
CASSAMTGAGEAFF
>TRBJ2-7|TRBV2|-
CASSEETYPYEQYF
>TRBJ2-3|TRBV4-1|TRBD2
CASSHRFLAGGTDTQYF
>TRBJ1-2|TRBV28|TRBD1
CASSWDRTGYTF
>TRBJ2-5|TRBV3-1/TRBV3-2|-
CASSQDVVPLRPQYF
>TRBJ1-2|TRBV19|-
CATRAADYGYTF
>TRBJ2-3|TRBV24-1|-
CATSDYDSPDTQYF
>TRBJ2-7|TRBV6-5|TRBD2
CASTGQRGDYEQYF